The 24 T cell receptor beta chains listed next were all sequenced from one sample in a study of beta chain features in type 1 diabetes. Every isolated RNA sample was fully reverse transcribed, so sequencing captured expressed TCRB transcripts. Method: immunoSEQ multiplex PCR; TCRdb's copy keeps in-frame clones and lacks some. Here the sample spans 250,000 to 350,000 clones, roughly 11% being singletons. Sequenced sample: naive CD4+ T cells from blood. The receptor source for this set is a woman aged 30 to 39 in good health.

This clone has a handful of counts. The rearrangement uses TRBV29-1 and TRBJ2-7; D perhaps matches TRBD1 (7 bases). The germline V and J ends were trimmed by 6 bases and 3 bases, with 21 bases remaining between them. The CDR3 is 15 residues long. Germline V gene sequence: CDR1 SQVTM, CDR2 ANQGSEA. The CDR3 DNA reads as TGCAGCGTCTCTGGCGGGGACAGATCTTTCTACGAGCAGTACTTC. This sequence encodes CSVSGGDRSFYEQYF.

The chain couples TRBV4-2 to TRBJ1-2, with D maybe TRBD1 (6 bases). The V gene lost 3 bases and the J gene lost 3 bases, with 14 bases spanning the gap. The CDR3 spans 15 residues. Germline V gene data show CDR1 as LGHNA and CDR2 as YNFKEQ. The CDR3 loop reads CASSQGSQGHYGYTF. CDR3 coding DNA: TGTGCCAGCAGCCAGGGCTCACAGGGCCACTATGGCTACACCTTC.

The genes are TRBV4-1 and TRBJ1-2, with D maybe TRBD1 (5 bases). The CDR3 contains 14 residues. V was pared by 1 base and J by 5 bases, with 11 bases between. Germline values: CDR1 MGHRA, CDR2 YSYEKL. The CDR3 here is CASSQGRGEYGYTF. The CDR3 nucleotides read TGCGCCAGCAGCCAAGGGAGGGGCGAGTATGGCTACACCTTC.

This clone was seen only a few times. This rearrangement joins TRBV29-1 to TRBJ2-7; TRBD1 is a possible D gene (6 bases). From germline, CDR1 is SQVTM and CDR2 ANQGSEA. V was shortened by 7 bases and J by 1 base, with 17 bases between the two germline ends. The CDR3 consists of 14 residues. CDR3 residues: CSAFTHRDSYEQYF. The CDR3 bases are TGCAGCGCTTTCACTCACAGGGATTCCTACGAGCAGTACTTC.

The chain carries TRBV7-6 and TRBJ1-1, with no clear D. Germline loops: CDR1 SGHVS, CDR2 FNYEAQ. This CDR3 has 13 amino acids. V dropped 0 bases and J dropped 10 bases, with 12 bases sitting between them. Here the CDR3 reads CASSLAQEGLAFF. DNA of the CDR3: TGTGCCAGCAGCTTAGCGCAGGAGGGTTTAGCTTTCTTT.

The chain recombines TRBV13 with TRBJ2-5; 10 nucleotides align to TRBD2. This CDR3 spans 13 amino acids. The J segment lost 4 bases and the V segment lost 5 bases, leaving 1 base of the junction unmatched. CDR1 PRHDT and CDR2 FYEKMQ come from the germline V gene (reference sequence). The CDR3 reads CASSLAGVETQYF. The DNA of the CDR3 is TGTGCCAGCAGCCTAGCGGGAGTAGAGACCCAGTACTTC. The entire variable domain, with the rest obtained from reference TRBV13 and TRBJ2-5, is as follows: AAGVIQSPRHLIKEKRETATLKCYPIPRHDTVYWYQQGPGQDPQFLISFYEKMQSDKGSIPDRFSAQQFSDYHSELNMSSLELGDSALYFCASSLAGVETQYFGPGTRLLVL.

This clone was counted a few times. The gene calls are TRBV2 and TRBJ2-2; D gene unclear. The V end was cut by 6 bases, the J end by 7 bases, with 6 bases between. Germline CDR1 and CDR2: SNHLY and FYNNEI. This CDR3 region has 11 residues. The CDR3 is CASSRVGELFF. DNA of the CDR3: TGTGCCAGCAGCCGAGTCGGGGAGCTGTTTTTT.

The chain carries TRBV6-5 and TRBJ2-5; 8 bases map to TRBD1. J was trimmed by 1 base and V by 0 bases; bases with no gene match: 4. Germline V lookup: CDR1 MNHEY, CDR2 SVGAGI. This CDR3 contains 16 residues. The CDR3 spells CASSYSWTGFQETQYF. CDR3 coding DNA: TGTGCCAGCAGTTACTCCTGGACAGGGTTCCAAGAGACCCAGTACTTC.

The V and J genes are TRBV7-9 and TRBJ1-4, with TRBD1 as a possible D gene (5 bases). The CDR3 is 15 residues long. V was cut by 5 bases and J by 6 bases, with 16 bases left in between. The germline V gene encodes CDR1 SEHNR and CDR2 FQNEAQ (reference sequence). The CDR3 nucleotides are TGTGCCAGCAGCACAGGAACCGGCAGGGATGAAAAACTGTTTTTT. Its translation: CASSTGTGRDEKLFF.

This clone was found a few times. V and J are TRBV5-1 and TRBJ2-3; 12 bases match TRBD2. The trim removed 0 bases at V and 2 bases at J, leaving 7 bases unmatched. Germline CDR1 and CDR2: SGHRS and YFSETQ. This CDR3 comprises 18 residues. The chain's CDR3 is CASSLGLAGVGITDTQYF. The DNA of the CDR3 is TGCGCCAGCAGCTTGGGACTAGCGGGAGTCGGGATCACAGATACGCAGTATTTT.

This rearrangement joins TRBV4-3 to TRBJ2-1; 10 bases map to TRBD2. V lost 4 bases and J lost 8; bases outside the gene matches: 8. CDR3 length equals 15 residues. Germline V gene sequence: CDR1 LGHNA, CDR2 YSLEER. CDR3 residues: CASSLVASGSYEQFF. CDR3 coding DNA: TGCGCCAGCAGCCTTGTGGCTAGCGGGAGCTATGAGCAGTTCTTC.

The chain recombines TRBV7-8 with TRBJ1-5, with TRBD1 as a possible D gene (5 bases). With 2 bases removed from V and 3 bases from J, the gap between germline ends came to 8 bases. The CDR3 contains 14 residues. Germline CDR1 is SGHVS and CDR2 is FQNEAQ. The CDR3 spells CASSLRQNNQPQHF. As DNA, the CDR3 is TGTGCCAGCAGCTTAAGACAGAACAATCAGCCCCAGCATTTT.

This clone was counted between two and nine times. The rearrangement uses TRBV2 and TRBJ2-2; D is possibly TRBD1 (6 bases). The V and J ends lost 7 bases and 1 base respectively, with 10 bases between them. CDR1 is SNHLY and CDR2 is FYNNEI in the germline V gene. The CDR3 is made up of 14 amino acids. CDR3 sequence reads: CASTGHLNTGELFF. CDR3 nucleotides: TGTGCCAGCACGGGACACTTGAACACCGGGGAGCTGTTTTTT.

The chain employs TRBV7-9 and TRBJ1-2, with unresolved D. Per the germline V gene, CDR1 is SEHNR and CDR2 is FQNEAQ (reference sequence). This CDR3 has 12 residues. V shed 3 bases and J shed 7 bases, with 9 bases lying between them. CDR3 sequence: CASSLEEGGYTF. DNA of the CDR3: TGTGCCAGCAGCTTGGAGGAGGGTGGCTACACCTTC. Looking up the rest from reference TRBV7-9 and TRBJ1-2 gives the full variable domain: DTGVSQNPRHKITKRGQNVTFRCDPISEHNRLYWYRQTLGQGPEFLTYFQNEAQLEKSRLLSDRFSAERPKGSFSTLEIQRTEQGDSAMYLCASSLEEGGYTFGSGTRLTVV.

This chain links TRBV18 with TRBJ2-7; D may be TRBD1 (5 bases). This CDR3 comprises 14 residues. The V gene's germline CDR1 is KGHSH and CDR2 LQKENI. V lost 4 bases and J 5 bases, leaving 15 bases between the germline ends. The CDR3 here is CASSLQGLPNEQYF. The CDR3 DNA is TGTGCCAGCTCACTCCAGGGTCTCCCTAACGAGCAGTACTTC. The full variable domain, completed using reference TRBV18 and TRBJ2-7, is NAGVMQNPRHLVRRRGQEARLRCSPMKGHSHVYWYRQLPEEGLKFMVYLQKENIIDESGMPKERFSAEFPKEGPSILRIQQVVRGDSAAYFCASSLQGLPNEQYFGPGTRLTVT.

This clone was seen only a few times. The J gene is TRBJ2-1, the V gene TRBV1; whether TRBD1, the table's D call, matches the DNA was not checked. TRBV1 counts as a pseudogene. The CDR3 has 15 amino acids. The CDR3 sequence: CTSSQGAGDYNEQFF. The CDR3 DNA is TGCACCAGCAGCCAAGGGGCAGGGGATTACAATGAGCAGTTCTTC.

The chain links TRBV7-9 to TRBJ2-3; 8 bases fit TRBD1. The germline CDR1 and CDR2 sequences are SEHNR and FQNEAQ (reference sequence). The ends lost 4 bases at V and 0 bases at J; junction bases unmatched: 3. CDR3 length: 15 residues. The CDR3 reads CASSSGQGSTDTQYF. DNA for the CDR3: TGTGCCAGCAGCTCCGGACAGGGAAGCACAGATACGCAGTATTTT.

The genes are TRBV7-6 and TRBJ2-6; tentative D call: TRBD1 (6 bases). The V gene lost 3 bases and the J gene lost 0 bases, with 15 bases spanning the gap. This CDR3 region has 18 residues. The germline gives CDR1 SGHVS, CDR2 FNYEAQ. The CDR3 reads CASSFRGPRGSGANVLTF. CDR3 DNA sequence: TGTGCCAGCAGCTTCAGGGGTCCCCGTGGCTCTGGGGCCAACGTCCTGACTTTC.

This clone was observed a few times. This chain joins TRBV5-1 and TRBJ2-3; 7 positions match TRBD2. This CDR3 comprises 15 residues. Looked up from germline, CDR1 is SGHRS and CDR2 is YFSETQ. After removal of 2 bases from V and 6 bases from J, the junction contained 9 bases not matched to a gene. The DNA for the CDR3 is TGCGCCAGCAGCTTCGCCCGGGAGGCATTCGATACGCAGTATTTT. Translation gives CASSFAREAFDTQYF.

This clone was found a few times. The chain carries TRBV28 and TRBJ2-5; D is unresolved. The CDR3 sequence is 13 residues long. Trimming left V 6 bases short and J 1 base short, with 9 bases between. The germline V gene has CDR1 MDHEN and CDR2 SYDVKM. As DNA, the CDR3 is TGTGCCAGCAGCTCCCCTCCCCAAGAGACCCAGTACTTC. As protein: CASSSPPQETQYF.

This rearrangement joins TRBV28 to TRBJ2-7; 9 bases match TRBD1. V trimming: 5 bases; J trimming: 3 bases; junction bases outside the gene matches: 8. Germline V gene sequence: CDR1 MDHEN, CDR2 SYDVKM. CDR3 size: 15 residues. The CDR3 region has the DNA TGTGCCAGCAGTCAAGCCGGGACAGGGTACTACGAGCAGTACTTC. This encodes CASSQAGTGYYEQYF.

This clone was counted a few times. V gene TRBV28 combines with J gene TRBJ2-3; D remains unclear. This CDR3 is 15 amino acids long. Looked up from germline, CDR1 is MDHEN and CDR2 is SYDVKM. The V end lost 7 bases, the J end lost 2 bases, and 16 bases lay between the germline ends. CDR3: CASTAHGGYTDTQYF. For the CDR3, the DNA is TGTGCCAGCACCGCCCACGGCGGCTACACAGATACGCAGTATTTT.

This clone was seen only a few times. V usage is TRBV9 and J usage is TRBJ2-3, with 7 bases that match TRBD2. V was pared by 0 bases and J by 1 base, with 5 bases of the junction left unmatched. From germline, CDR1 is SGDLS and CDR2 YYNGEE. This CDR3 spans 16 amino acids. The chain's CDR3 is CASSVDPAGRTDTQYF. In nucleotides, the CDR3 is TGTGCCAGCAGCGTAGATCCAGCGGGACGCACAGATACGCAGTATTTT.

V gene TRBV7-2 combines with J gene TRBJ1-1; no firm D call. Germline CDR1 SGHTA, CDR2 FQGNSA. The CDR3 consists of 16 residues. The ends were cut back, 0 bases at V and 4 bases at J, with 15 bases in the middle. The CDR3 loop is CASSLAAGQRGTEAFF. The CDR3 DNA follows: TGTGCCAGCAGCTTAGCGGCCGGGCAGCGGGGCACTGAAGCTTTCTTT.